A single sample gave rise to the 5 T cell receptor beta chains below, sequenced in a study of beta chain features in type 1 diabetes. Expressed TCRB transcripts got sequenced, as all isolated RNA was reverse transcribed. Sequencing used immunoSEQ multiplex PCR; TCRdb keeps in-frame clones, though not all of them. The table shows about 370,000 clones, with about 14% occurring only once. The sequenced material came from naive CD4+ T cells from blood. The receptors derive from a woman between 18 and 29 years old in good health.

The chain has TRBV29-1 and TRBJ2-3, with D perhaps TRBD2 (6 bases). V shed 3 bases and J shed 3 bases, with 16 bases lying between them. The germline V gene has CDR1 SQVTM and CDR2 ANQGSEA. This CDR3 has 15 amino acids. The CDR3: CSVDGGPGGTDTQYF. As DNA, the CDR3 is TGCAGCGTTGATGGGGGACCCGGAGGGACAGATACGCAGTATTTT.

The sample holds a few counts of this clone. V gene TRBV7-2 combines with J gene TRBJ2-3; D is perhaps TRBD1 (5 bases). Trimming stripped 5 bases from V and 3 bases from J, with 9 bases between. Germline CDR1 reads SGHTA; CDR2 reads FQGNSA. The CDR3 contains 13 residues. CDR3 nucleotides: TGTGCCAGCAGCGGGCAGGGAACAGATACGCAGTATTTT. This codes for CASSGQGTDTQYF.

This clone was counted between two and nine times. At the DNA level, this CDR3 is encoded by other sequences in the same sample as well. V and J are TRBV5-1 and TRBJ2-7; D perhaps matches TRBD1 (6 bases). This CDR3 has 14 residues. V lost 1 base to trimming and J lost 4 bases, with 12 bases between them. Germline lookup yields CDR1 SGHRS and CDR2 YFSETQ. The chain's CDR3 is CASSLLTGSYEQYF. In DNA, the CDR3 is TGCGCCAGCAGCTTGTTGACAGGTTCTTACGAGCAGTACTTC.

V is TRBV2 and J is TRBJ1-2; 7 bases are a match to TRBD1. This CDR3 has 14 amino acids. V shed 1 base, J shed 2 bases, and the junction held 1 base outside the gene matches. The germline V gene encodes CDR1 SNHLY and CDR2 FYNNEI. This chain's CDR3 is CASSEGQGNYGYTF. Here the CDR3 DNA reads TGTGCCAGCAGTGAAGGACAGGGCAACTATGGCTACACCTTC.

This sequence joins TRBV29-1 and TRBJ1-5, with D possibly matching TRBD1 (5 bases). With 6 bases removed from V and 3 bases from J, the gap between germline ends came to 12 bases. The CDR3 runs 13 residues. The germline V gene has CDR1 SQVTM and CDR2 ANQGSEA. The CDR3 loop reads CSVKTGTNQPQHF. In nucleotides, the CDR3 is TGCAGCGTAAAAACAGGAACCAATCAGCCCCAGCATTTT.